Below are 23 T cell receptor beta chains sequenced from a single sample in a study of post-analysis software for immune sequencing data. Unique molecular identifiers had been added to the TCR beta cDNA libraries. TCRdb reprocessed the PCR reads via MiXCR and lists one record per CDR3 protein. The sample has about 540,000 distinct CDR3 sequences, around a third seen once; the top ten hold less than 6%. Their cognate antigens are unknown. Overall study results and limits: Patients showed TRBV5-6, TRBV5-1 and TRBV20-1 among roughly 5 TRBV segments more frequent than in controls.

Sequencing was carried out using blood. The receptors derive from a girl younger than 18 with multiple sclerosis.

CDR3 nucleotide sequence: TGCAGTGCCCCCATTGGTGGCTACACCTTC. Amino acids: CSAPIGGYTF. The gene calls are TRBV20-1 and TRBJ1-2; D is unresolved. This CDR3 has 10 amino acids. With 6 bases removed from V and 7 bases from J, the gap between germline ends came to 9 bases. The germline V gene has CDR1 DFQATT and CDR2 SNEGSKA (reference sequence).

This clonotype came up a few times. J is TRBJ1-2 and V is TRBV6-1, with D hard to call. This CDR3 region has 14 residues. Trimming shortened V by 0 bases and J by 3 bases, and 8 bases separated the two germline ends. Germline V CDR1 and CDR2: MNHNS, SASEGT. In DNA, the CDR3 is TGTGCCAGCAGTGAAGCTGCAGAAGACTATGGCTACACCTTC. Translating it yields CASSEAAEDYGYTF.

This clonotype appeared a few times. V and J are TRBV20-1 and TRBJ2-1; D perhaps matches TRBD2 (6 bases). Trimming took 5 bases from V and 10 from J, leaving 21 bases between them. CDR1 is DFQATT and CDR2 is SNEGSKA in the germline V gene (reference sequence). The CDR3 has 14 amino acids. DNA of the CDR3: TGCAGTGCTGGCTCCCCGAGGGAGGACTACGAGCAGTTCTTC. Amino acids: CSAGSPREDYEQFF.

The chain carries TRBV25-1 and TRBJ2-5; no reliable D call. The CDR3 is 13 amino acids. V was clipped by 3 bases and J by 3 bases, with 8 bases between them. Germline V gene data show CDR1 as MGHDK and CDR2 as SYGVNS. CDR3: CASSEFREETQYF. The CDR3 nucleotides are TGTGCCAGCAGTGAGTTCAGAGAAGAGACCCAGTACTTC.

The gene calls are TRBV7-2 and TRBJ2-3; a weak D match, TRBD2 (5 bases). The CDR3 loop spans 14 amino acids. Germline values: CDR1 SGHTA, CDR2 FQGNSA. Between the trimmed V and J ends, which lost 4 bases and 5 bases, there was a span of 13 bases. DNA of the CDR3: TGTGCCAGCAGCTCCGGGTTAGCGCAAGATACGCAGTATTTT. Amino acids: CASSSGLAQDTQYF.

Here the CDR3 reads CSVRSISGGRTDTQYF. The CDR3 coding sequence is TGCAGCGTTCGTTCCATTAGCGGGGGGCGCACAGATACGCAGTATTTT. The chain employs TRBV29-1 and TRBJ2-3; 10 bases match TRBD2. V was pared by 5 bases and J by 1 base, with 9 bases of the junction left unmatched. The length of the CDR3 is 16 residues. Germline V gene lookup returns CDR1 SQVTM and CDR2 ANQGSEA.

The sample holds a few counts of this clonotype. The chain links TRBV12-3 or TRBV12-4 to TRBJ1-2; tentative D call: TRBD1 (6 bases). V lost 2 bases and J lost 2, with 9 bases in between. This CDR3 is 14 amino acids long. CDR3 coding DNA: TGTGCCAGCAGTTTAAGGACAGTGAACTATGGCTACACCTTC. Translation: CASSLRTVNYGYTF.

For the CDR3, the DNA is TGTGCCAGCACCCCGGGACAGAACACAGATACGCAGTATTTT. Amino acids: CASTPGQNTDTQYF. This rearrangement joins TRBV12-3 or TRBV12-4 to TRBJ2-3; 7 bases map to TRBD1. The CDR3 covers 14 residues. V lost 7 bases to trimming and J lost 2 bases; unmatched junction nucleotides: 6.

The rearrangement links TRBV12-3 or TRBV12-4 to TRBJ1-2, with D possibly TRBD1 on 6 matching bases. The CDR3 has 15 residues. With 6 bases removed from V and 0 bases from J, the gap between germline ends came to 14 bases. The CDR3 is CASSHRTAANYGYTF. The CDR3, as DNA: TGTGCCAGCAGCCACCGGACAGCAGCTAACTATGGCTACACCTTC.

The rearrangement uses TRBV2 and TRBJ2-5, with 9 bases matching TRBD2. Germline-derived CDR1 and CDR2 are SNHLY and FYNNEI. The CDR3 runs to 14 residues. V lost 0 bases, J lost 6 bases, and 2 bases stayed unmatched. The CDR3 reads CASSEALAGQTQYF. As DNA, the CDR3 is TGTGCCAGCAGTGAAGCGCTAGCGGGGCAGACCCAGTACTTC.

On this clonotype itself: At one end the junction does not follow the germline gene, possibly because of a read error. This sequence joins TRBV7-7 and TRBJ2-7; 11 nucleotides align to TRBD2. This CDR3 comprises 16 residues. Per germline, CDR1 SSHAT and CDR2 FNYEAQ (reference sequence). CDR3 amino acids: CASSLTSGGPVDEQYF. The CDR3 DNA sequence: TGTGCTAGCAGCTTAACTAGCGGGGGCCCGGTGGACGAGCAGTACTTC.

The V gene is TRBV5-8, the J gene TRBJ2-5; 16 bases line up with TRBD2. CDR1 and CDR2 (germline): SGHTS, YDEGEE. The CDR3 is 19 amino acids. J lost 11 bases, V lost 3 bases, and 19 bases had no gene match. The CDR3 sequence is CASSSMGLAGGPGFNEQYF. CDR3 bases: TGTGCCAGCAGCTCCATGGGACTAGCGGGGGGGCCTGGTTTCAATGAGCAGTACTTC. The variable domain in full, with the rest retrieved from reference TRBV5-8 and TRBJ2-5, is EAGVTQSPTHLIKTRGQQATLRCSPISGHTSVYWYQQALGLGLQFLLWYDEGEERNRGNFPPRFSGRQFPNYSSELNVNALELEDSALYLCASSSMGLAGGPGFNEQYFGPGTRLLVL.

In this sample, this clonotype turned up a few times. The V and J genes are TRBV29-1 and TRBJ2-3; TRBD1 or TRBD2 may be the D gene (5 bases each). Trimming took off 3 bases at V and 2 bases at J, with 30 bases between the two ends. The germline CDR1 and CDR2 sequences are SQVTM and ANQGSEA. This CDR3 is built from 20 residues. In DNA, the CDR3 is TGCAGCGTTGATCCTGCCTCACCGGGTCCCCCCGAAGGGACCACAGATACGCAGTATTTT. It encodes CSVDPASPGPPEGTTDTQYF.

This clonotype has only a few counts. This chain connects TRBV12-3 or TRBV12-4 to TRBJ2-7, with D possibly being TRBD1 or TRBD2 (5 bases each). V was trimmed by 6 bases and J by 2 bases, leaving 17 bases between them. The CDR3 spans 15 residues. CDR3 DNA sequence: TGTGCCAGCAGCCCTCAACCCGGGACCACCTACGAGCAGTACTTC. Protein product: CASSPQPGTTYEQYF.

This chain links TRBV5-1 with TRBJ1-6; 9 positions agree with TRBD1. The CDR3 extends over 14 amino acids. With 3 bases clipped from V and 7 bases from J, the junction kept 2 bases outside the gene matches. Germline V gives CDR1 SGHRS, CDR2 YFSETQ. The CDR3 bases are TGCGCCAGCAGCTCAGACAGGGGGAATTCACCCCTCCACTTT. This sequence encodes CASSSDRGNSPLHF.

There are a few counts of this clonotype. The CDR3 DNA follows: TGCGCCAGCAGCTTGTCAGGTGATAGCAATCAGCCCCAGCATTTT. Translation: CASSLSGDSNQPQHF. The chain has TRBV5-1 and TRBJ1-5; D not certain. The CDR3 is made up of 15 amino acids. The V gene lost 1 base and the J gene lost 0 bases, with 8 bases spanning the gap. Germline values: CDR1 SGHRS, CDR2 YFSETQ.

This chain connects TRBV7-2 to TRBJ1-2; D may be TRBD1 (6 bases). The ends were cut back, 9 bases at V and 0 bases at J, with 17 bases in the middle. The CDR3 consists of 15 residues. Per the germline V gene, CDR1 is SGHTA and CDR2 is FQGNSA. CDR3 sequence: CASRPRTATNYGYTF. CDR3 nucleotide sequence: TGTGCCAGTAGGCCCAGGACAGCTACTAACTATGGCTACACCTTC. Complete variable domain (other parts from reference TRBV7-2 and TRBJ1-2): GAGVSQSPSNKVTEKGKDVELRCDPISGHTALYWYRQSLGQGLEFLIYFQGNSAPDKSGLPSDRFSAERTGGSVSTLTIQRTQQEDSAVYLCASRPRTATNYGYTFGSGTRLTVV.

The rearrangement links TRBV5-1 to TRBJ2-4; tentatively, D is TRBD2 (5 bases). The J call may be faulty, since TRBJ2-7 better matches the DNA end. This CDR3 comprises 15 residues. The germline V gene encodes CDR1 SGHRS and CDR2 YFSETQ. CDR3 sequence (DNA): TGCGCCAGCAGCTTGTCGGCTTTAGTCGGAGGCGAGCAGTACTTC. Its protein is CASSLSALVGGEQYF.

This clonotype was observed a handful of times. This chain connects TRBV6-2 or TRBV6-3 to TRBJ2-3; TRBD2 is a possible D gene (6 bases). The CDR3 consists of 13 residues. The V end lost 0 bases, the J end lost 10 bases, and 11 bases lay between the germline ends. Germline CDR1 is MNHEY and CDR2 is SVGEGT. The chain's CDR3 is CASSYSRDSPQYF. For the CDR3, the DNA is TGTGCCAGCAGTTACTCGAGGGACTCCCCGCAGTATTTT.

In its sample, this clonotype was seen a few times. V and J are TRBV27 and TRBJ2-7, with D possibly being TRBD1 (5 bases). CDR3 length equals 15 residues. CDR1 and CDR2 (germline): MNHEY, SMNVEV (reference sequence). With 5 bases removed from V and 0 bases from J, the gap between germline ends came to 14 bases. CDR3 nucleotides: TGTGCCAGCAGTCCCCTGACAGTTACCTCCTACGAGCAGTACTTC. Protein sequence: CASSPLTVTSYEQYF.

This clonotype was seen a few times. One junction end does not reproduce the germline sequence, and a read error may be involved. The V and J genes are TRBV12-3 or TRBV12-4 and TRBJ1-2; D perhaps matches TRBD1 (5 bases). CDR3 length: 12 residues. This CDR3 reads CASSPGINGYTF. The CDR3 DNA is TGTGCTAGCAGTCCAGGGATCAATGGCTACACCTTC.

This chain uses TRBV11-2 with TRBJ2-3; a possible D gene is TRBD2 (6 bases). Between the trimmed V and J ends, which lost 1 base and 0 bases, there was a span of 20 bases. This CDR3 spans 19 amino acids. Germline V lookup: CDR1 SGHAT, CDR2 FQNNGV. The CDR3 loop is CASSLGIRERVTSTDTQYF. The DNA for the CDR3 is TGTGCCAGCAGCTTAGGAATCAGGGAGCGGGTTACTAGCACAGATACGCAGTATTTT.

A few counts support this clonotype. The V and J genes are TRBV4-1 and TRBJ2-1, with 7 bases that match TRBD2. The CDR3 has 15 residues. The V and J ends lost 5 bases and 7 bases, in that order; junction bases with no gene match: 11. Germline lookup yields CDR1 MGHRA and CDR2 YSYEKL. DNA of the CDR3: TGCGCCAGCAGCTACCCAAGCGGGGCCGGAAATGAGCAGTTCTTC. Residues: CASSYPSGAGNEQFF.